A single count supports the clone carrying this T cell receptor (beta chain). Its antigen is currently unknown. Germline V gives CDR1 MNHNS, CDR2 SASEGT. The CDR3 extends over 13 amino acids. The ends lost 6 bases at V and 1 base at J; junction bases unmatched: 3. Profiling relied on immunoSEQ multiplex PCR, and the TCRdb table lists in-frame clones only, not all of them. The sample yields 130,000 to 150,000 clones, about 91% seen once. The source of the sample is a study of cytomegalovirus exposure and HLA in healthy donors. Study background: The use of the same platform for the roughly 130 validation repertoires and the 650 to 850 first-cohort repertoires was reported by a later analysis.

Notes on the study in general: Specificity for CMV antigens was confirmed in vitro for a few of the CMV-associated chains. A later analysis found first-cohort TCR clusters tended to co-occur in the 95 to 150 validation repertoires. The study labeled 150 to 200 TCR beta chains cytomegalovirus-associated.

Sequences were obtained from PBMCs. The chain joins TRBV6-1 to TRBJ2-7; 7 bases match TRBD1. The source is a man between 18 and 29 years old in good health and CMV-seropositive. This chain's CDR3 is CASRQGLSYEQYF. In DNA form, the CDR3 reads TGTGCCAGCAGACAGGGGCTGTCCTACGAGCAGTACTTC.